The sequence of this TCR beta chain was determined in a study of shared clonotypes between healthy human individuals. The CDR3 spans 15 residues. Trimming stripped 1 base from V and 4 bases from J, with 12 bases between. Germline V gene sequence: CDR1 SGDLS, CDR2 YYNGEE. Naive CD8 cells were CD45RO-negative, positively selected for CCR7, excluding terminally differentiated effector memory CD45RA+ cells. The study enrolled healthy HIV-negative adults without recent acute infections or vaccinations as donors. Sequencing was performed with immunoSEQ multiplex PCR; in TCRdb, only in-frame clones are kept and a portion is missing. The sample includes under 1 million clones, more than 85% of them seen just once.

The TCR originated in a man aged 30 to 39 in good health. Material: naive CD8+ T cells sorted from blood. The genes are TRBV9 and TRBJ2-1; possible D gene TRBD2, 6 bases. The CDR3 region has the DNA TGTGCCAGCAGCGTACAGGCGAGCGGGTACAATGAGCAGTTCTTC. The encoded protein is CASSVQASGYNEQFF.